This T cell receptor beta chain emerged from a study of immune evolution from preneoplasia to lung adenocarcinoma (dated by TCRdb to the early 2020s). Notes on the research overall: HLA loss of heterozygosity was observed in roughly 7%, 15% and 33% of AIS, MIA and ADC lesions, respectively, and was not observed in any AAH lesions. The overall cohort was made up of 53 patients with pulmonary nodules who had surgical resection. The immune data were integrated with whole exome sequencing and methylation data obtained from the same cohort of nodules. Resected precursor lesions (AAH, AIS, MIA) and invasive adenocarcinomas were compared with paired morphologically normal lung tissue. It was reported in the study that about 100 samples were used for TCR sequencing. The sample size was set by how many specimens were available, not by a prior power calculation. The study combined immune gene expression, TCR sequencing and multiplex immunofluorescence to profile immune contexture across lung adenocarcinoma precursors and invasive adenocarcinoma. Class I HLA alleles were inferred from exome data with POLYSOLVER, and allele-specific HLA loss was detected with LOHHLA. TCR sequencing data came from 45 to 60 patients. Findings and caveats that apply to the study as a whole: The findings rested on association rather than direct causation, and larger cohorts with long-term follow-up and longitudinal biopsies were considered necessary. Normal lung had the highest top T cell clone frequencies, and these frequencies appeared to fall progressively from AAH through AIS, MIA and invasive adenocarcinoma. KRAS-mutant nodules showed the highest T cell clonality compared with EGFR-mutant or double wild-type lesions. Because all patients were from Japan and China, applicability to Western populations was uncertain. Normal lung showed the highest clonality, whereas later-stage lesions appeared to have higher T cell density and diversity but lower clonality.

The patients had resection in Japan or China between the mid-2010s and the late 2010s. Histologic diagnosis of each case was confirmed independently by two lung cancer pathologists on H&E slides. For nucleic acid extraction, premalignant or tumor cells were enriched by macro-dissection following pathologic assessment. FFPE tissue was used for DNA isolation with the AllPrep DNA/RNA FFPE Kit. In regard to this clone: The target of this receptor is not known. Base qualities are not provided; no much larger clone lies one nucleotide away. Other DNA sequences of this sample code for an identical CDR3.

The immunoSEQ hsTCRbeta Kit was used to sequence TCR beta CDR3 regions from DNA. Concerning the study's data processing: TCR sequencing data were analysed with the ImmunoSEQ Analyzer. T cell clonality was defined as 1 minus Pielou's evenness, as computed on productive rearrangements. The inverse Simpson index, applied to productive templates, was used to measure T cell diversity. T cell density was defined as TCR beta template counts normalized to usable DNA, with usable DNA estimated by amplifying and sequencing housekeeping genes. Two-sided Kruskal-Wallis tests were used to compare TCR metrics between histologic stages. This immuneACCESS table, as held by TCRdb, lists in-frame sequences with V and J called but not all clones. Of the missing ones, under half trace to an unresolved V gene in checked studies; the others have no known cause. V and J calls and clone size are given by that table; D and trimming were obtained from the DNA. This sample holds about 4,200 clones; around 79% were observed only once. In total, the top ten clones hold more than 25% of the sample.

The germline V end is reduced by 0 bases and the J end by 8 bases; junction bases left unmatched: 13. For CDR1 and CDR2, the germline V gene lists LGHNA and YNFKEQ. The CDR3 numbers 17 residues from cysteine through phenylalanine. Just the 51-base CDR3 DNA is kept, in frame starting at base 1. Sample: FFPE invasive lung adenocarcinoma tissue. Explained via the paper, the cell subset or site label denotes: frankly invasive lung adenocarcinoma (ADC). The sequence came from a person between 40 and 59 years old with lung adenocarcinoma. Some clones in this sample may be carry-over from other donors' samples. The chain couples TRBV4-2 to TRBJ2-5, and TRBD2 aligns with 9 junction nucleotides. CDR3 sequence: CASSQEVAGEGKFTQYF. In nucleotides, the sequence is TGTGCCAGCAGCCAAGAGGTAGCGGGAGAGGGAAAGTTCACCCAGTACTTC.